These 7 T cell receptor beta chains share one sample of origin, sequenced in a study of a mutant IDH1 vaccine in newly diagnosed glioma. The assay was immunoSEQ multiplex PCR, and TCRdb's table has in-frame clones only and misses some. The repertoire has 40,000 to 55,000 clones, 65% to 80% of them found once; the top ten carry around 6.7%. Specified time point: week 35, safety follow-up. In every dose of vaccine, 300 ug of mutant IDH1 20-mer peptide was given alongside topical imiquimod. These TCRs are of unknown antigen specificity. Sequencing was performed on PBMCs, taken from a glioma patient whose treatment included an IDH1 peptide vaccine. Source of these receptors: a man in his forties with glioma.

This sequence joins TRBV7-9 and TRBJ2-5; D possibly corresponds to TRBD2 (7 bases). The CDR3 is made up of 13 amino acids. Germline loops: CDR1 SEHNR, CDR2 FQNEAQ (reference sequence). V lost 4 bases, J lost 5 bases, and 11 bases lay in between. This chain's CDR3 is CASSSGGRETQYF. The CDR3 nucleotides are TGTGCCAGCAGCTCGGGGGGCCGGGAGACCCAGTACTTC. The variable domain in full, with the rest retrieved from reference TRBV7-9 and TRBJ2-5, is DTGVSQNPRHKITKRGQNVTFRCDPISEHNRLYWYRQTLGQGPEFLTYFQNEAQLEKSRLLSDRFSAERPKGSFSTLEIQRTEQGDSAMYLCASSSGGRETQYFGPGTRLLVL.

This chain links TRBV2 with TRBJ2-5; D not resolved. CDR3 length: 11 amino acids. V lost 3 bases and J 7 bases, leaving 6 bases between the germline ends. Germline V gives CDR1 SNHLY, CDR2 FYNNEI. The CDR3, as DNA: TGTGCCAGCAGTGATTCCGGGACCCAGTACTTC. Encoded protein: CASSDSGTQYF.

This clone was seen a single time. This chain uses TRBV29-1 with TRBJ2-1, with D possibly matching TRBD1 (6 bases). Trimming stripped 7 bases from V and 9 bases from J, with 22 bases between. CDR1 and CDR2 from the germline V gene are SQVTM and ANQGSEA. This CDR3 is 14 amino acids long. CDR3 sequence (DNA): TGCAGCGCCTTTCTGCTGGCGGTAGGGGGTGAGCAGTTCTTC. Translating it yields CSAFLLAVGGEQFF.

This rearrangement joins TRBV5-1 to TRBJ2-7; D gene unclear. The CDR3 covers 16 residues. The germline CDR1 and CDR2 sequences are SGHRS and YFSETQ. V was pared by 0 bases and J by 2 bases, with 15 bases between. The CDR3 coding sequence is TGCGCCAGCAGCTTGGGCTCGGTATTAACGGCCTACGAGCAGTACTTC. Residues: CASSLGSVLTAYEQYF.

The V gene is TRBV9, the J gene TRBJ2-1; D may be TRBD1 (6 bases). Germline V gene lookup returns CDR1 SGDLS and CDR2 YYNGEE. V was shortened by 4 bases and J by 0 bases, with 11 bases between the two germline ends. The CDR3 consists of 15 residues. This CDR3 reads CASSLDSSSYNEQFF. The CDR3 DNA is TGTGCCAGCAGCTTGGACAGCAGCTCCTACAATGAGCAGTTCTTC. Complete variable domain (other parts from reference TRBV9 and TRBJ2-1): DSGVTQTPKHLITATGQRVTLRCSPRSGDLSVYWYQQSLDQGLQFLIQYYNGEERAKGNILERFSAQQFPDLHSELNLSSLELGDSALYFCASSLDSSSYNEQFFGPGTRLTVL.

V gene TRBV19 combines with J gene TRBJ1-5; the match to TRBD1 covers 7 bases. V lost 6 bases, J lost 11 bases, and 16 bases stayed unmatched. Germline CDR1 and CDR2: LNHDA and SQIVND (reference sequence). The CDR3 has 15 amino acids. The CDR3 region has the DNA TGTGCCAGTAGCTACAGGGGCCCCCTCGGTATAGCCCAGCATTTT. As protein: CASSYRGPLGIAQHF. The whole variable domain, filled in from reference TRBV19 and TRBJ1-5, reads DGGITQSPKYLFRKEGQNVTLSCEQNLNHDAMYWYRQDPGQGLRLIYYSQIVNDFQKGDIAEGYSVSREKKESFPLTVTSAQKNPTAFYLCASSYRGPLGIAQHFGDGTRLSIL.

The V and J genes are TRBV7-8 and TRBJ1-1; tentative D call: TRBD1 (5 bases). Per the germline V gene, CDR1 is SGHVS and CDR2 is FQNEAQ. Trimming left V 8 bases short and J 1 base short, with 11 bases between. This CDR3 has 13 residues. CDR3 DNA sequence: TGTGCCAGCGGCCAGGGTTGGAACACTGAAGCTTTCTTT. Translated: CASGQGWNTEAFF.